Included here is one T cell receptor beta chain sequence, with context. J lost 2 bases, V lost 1 base, and 2 bases had no gene match. Germline V gene data show CDR1 as GTSNPN and CDR2 as SVGIG (reference sequence). This CDR3 has 14 amino acids. TCRdb ran MiXCR on the RT-PCR reads and lists one entry per CDR3 protein. This table holds about 680,000 distinct CDR3 sequences, 12% to 15% found once. This sequence originates from a female donor in good health, serving as a healthy control. Sequences were obtained from memory CD4+ T cells from blood. This chain connects TRBV30 to TRBJ2-5; 9 nucleotides align to TRBD2. CDR3 in amino acids: CAWSGSGRQETQYF. CDR3 nucleotides: TGTGCCTGGAGTGGCAGCGGGAGGCAAGAGACCCAGTACTTC.